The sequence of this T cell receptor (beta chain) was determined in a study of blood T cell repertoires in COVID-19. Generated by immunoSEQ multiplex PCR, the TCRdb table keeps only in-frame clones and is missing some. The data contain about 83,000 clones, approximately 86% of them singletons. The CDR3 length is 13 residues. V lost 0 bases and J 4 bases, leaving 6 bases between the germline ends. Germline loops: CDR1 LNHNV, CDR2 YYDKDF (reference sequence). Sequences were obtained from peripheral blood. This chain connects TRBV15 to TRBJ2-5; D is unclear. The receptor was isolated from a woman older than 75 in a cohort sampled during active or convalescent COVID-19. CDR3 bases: TGTGCCACCAGCAGAGATCGAGGAGAGACCCAGTACTTC. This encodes CATSRDRGETQYF. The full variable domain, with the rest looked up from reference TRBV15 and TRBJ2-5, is DAMVIQNPRYQVTQFGKPVTLSCSQTLNHNVMYWYQQKSSQAPKLLFHYYDKDFNNEADTPDNFQSRRPNTSFCFLDIRSPGLGDTAMYLCATSRDRGETQYFGPGTRLLVL.